This is a list of T cell receptor beta chains from one sample in a study of response to subunit inactivated influenza vaccine. TCRdb analysed the RT-PCR reads with MiXCR anew, one entry per CDR3 protein. The data hold 500,000 to 600,000 distinct CDR3 sequences, with about 11% observed a single time. The same sample was also studied in work on T cells expressing NK-cell markers.

Sequencing used PBMCs from blood, obtained on the day of vaccination. The receptors derive from a man aged 45-65 years who received an inactivated influenza vaccine. Each CDR3 is given with its conserved first and last residue. Fields, in order: D gene, V gene, clone size, J gene, CDR3 DNA, CDR3 protein. The D gene is left open where the match is weak. Where a row states a size, it is once, few, many or the class of an expanded clone; other rows omit it.

D: TRBD1
V: TRBV24-1
size: few
J: TRBJ2-5
DNA: TGTGCCACCAGTGATGGGGACAGGGGAGAAGAGACCCAGTACTTC
CDR3: CATSDGDRGEETQYF

D: TRBD1
V: TRBV6-2/TRBV6-3
size: many
J: TRBJ2-3
DNA: TGTGCCAGCAGTTACAACAGGGGGCCGGATACGCAGTATTTT
CDR3: CASSYNRGPDTQYF

D: TRBD1
V: TRBV5-1
size: few
J: TRBJ2-1
DNA: TGCGCCACCTCGGGACAGGGGTTTTACAATGGTGAGCAGTTCTTC
CDR3: CATSGQGFYNGEQFF

D: TRBD2
V: TRBV12-3/TRBV12-4
size: few
J: TRBJ2-3
DNA: TGTGCCAGCAGTTTTCTAGCGGGGGCCCCTTTCACAGATACGCAGTATTTT
CDR3: CASSFLAGAPFTDTQYF

D: TRBD2
V: TRBV20-1
size: -
J: TRBJ2-1
DNA: TGCAGTGCTAGAGATGCGGGACTAGCGGTAGGTAATGAGCAGTTCTTC
CDR3: CSARDAGLAVGNEQFF

D: -
V: TRBV5-1
size: many
J: TRBJ2-3
DNA: TGCGCCAGCAGCCCGCCGCCAGTTTCGGATACGCAGTATTTT
CDR3: CASSPPPVSDTQYF

D: -
V: TRBV29-1
size: -
J: TRBJ2-7
DNA: TGCAGCGTACTGAACGGACAGTACTACGAGCAGTACTTC
CDR3: CSVLNGQYYEQYF

D: TRBD1
V: TRBV10-3
size: few
J: TRBJ1-2
DNA: TGTGCCATCAGCGATCTTAAACAGGGGTTGGTTTATGGCTACACCTTC
CDR3: CAISDLKQGLVYGYTF

D: -
V: TRBV4-1
size: few
J: TRBJ1-2
DNA: TGCGCCAGCAGCCAAGACATGCGGAACTATGGCTACACCTTC
CDR3: CASSQDMRNYGYTF

D: TRBD1
V: TRBV7-2
size: -
J: TRBJ2-1
DNA: TGTGCCAGCAGCTTCCTGGGACAGGGGGCTTCTACTCAGTTCTTC
CDR3: CASSFLGQGASTQFF

D: -
V: TRBV3-1
size: -
J: TRBJ2-1
DNA: TGTGCCAGCAGCGAAACACGGAGCTCCTACAATGAGCAGTTCTTC
CDR3: CASSETRSSYNEQFF

D: TRBD1
V: TRBV7-2
size: few
J: TRBJ2-7
DNA: TGTGCCAGCAGCTCCGGGACAGGGCGCGAGCAGTACTTC
CDR3: CASSSGTGREQYF

D: TRBD2
V: TRBV9
size: few
J: TRBJ2-1
DNA: TGTGCCAGCAGCGGACTAGCGGGATTATACAATGAGCAGTTCTTC
CDR3: CASSGLAGLYNEQFF

D: TRBD2
V: TRBV5-1
size: -
J: TRBJ2-7
DNA: TGCGCCAGCAGCTTGGTGGCTAGCGGGACCTACGAGCAGTACTTC
CDR3: CASSLVASGTYEQYF

D: -
V: TRBV7-3
size: few
J: TRBJ2-3
DNA: TGTGCCAGCAGCTTAAGCGGGTCAGCCCCCCAGTATTTT
CDR3: CASSLSGSAPQYF

D: -
V: TRBV12-3/TRBV12-4
size: -
J: TRBJ2-2
DNA: TGTGCCAGCAGTTTTATCGACACCGGGGAGCTGTTTTTT
CDR3: CASSFIDTGELFF

D: -
V: TRBV6-5
size: -
J: TRBJ2-7
DNA: TGTGCCAGCAGTTACGTCCCGGGCGAGCAGTACTTC
CDR3: CASSYVPGEQYF

D: -
V: TRBV20-1
size: many
J: TRBJ2-5
DNA: TGCAGTGCTAGATTGGGTTCGGGGGAAGAGACCCAGTACTTC
CDR3: CSARLGSGEETQYF

D: TRBD1
V: TRBV13
size: few
J: TRBJ2-7
DNA: TGTGCCAGCAGCTCACAGGGGTCCCACGAATACCGCTCCTACGAGCAGTACTTC
CDR3: CASSSQGSHEYRSYEQYF

D: -
V: TRBV5-6
size: -
J: TRBJ2-7
DNA: TGTGCCAGCAGCATACCGGGAATTACCTACGAGCAGTACTTC
CDR3: CASSIPGITYEQYF

D: -
V: TRBV10-3
size: few
J: TRBJ1-6
DNA: TGTGCCATCAGGGGGGACACTCTGAGGGGTTCACCCCTCCACTTT
CDR3: CAIRGDTLRGSPLHF

D: -
V: TRBV7-2
size: many
J: TRBJ2-1
DNA: TGTGCCAGCAGCTTAATGGGGGGGGGGCTCGGTGAGCAGTTCTTC
CDR3: CASSLMGGGLGEQFF

D: -
V: TRBV4-3
size: few
J: TRBJ1-2
DNA: TGCGCCAGCAGCCAAGAGCTTGGGCGCGATTCGCGCTACACCTTC
CDR3: CASSQELGRDSRYTF

D: TRBD2
V: TRBV28
size: few
J: TRBJ2-1
DNA: TGTGCCAGCAGTTCCCCGGTCGTGGCGGGAGGACAACGAGACAATGAGCAGTTCTTC
CDR3: CASSSPVVAGGQRDNEQFF

D: TRBD1
V: TRBV29-1
size: few
J: TRBJ2-2
DNA: TGCAGCGTTGAAAAGGGGGCCGTTGGCGGGGAGCTGTTTTTT
CDR3: CSVEKGAVGGELFF

D: -
V: TRBV6-2/TRBV6-3
size: many
J: TRBJ1-1
DNA: TGTGCCAGCAGTTACACCCTCCCAAGGACGGACAACACTGAAGCTTTCTTT
CDR3: CASSYTLPRTDNTEAFF

D: TRBD2
V: TRBV2
size: many
J: TRBJ2-1
DNA: TGTGCCAGCAGTCTCATGCGGGGGGGCCATGAGCAGTTCTTC
CDR3: CASSLMRGGHEQFF

D: -
V: TRBV20-1
size: few
J: TRBJ2-3
DNA: TGCAGGGGCTCGCTGGCAGATACGCAGTATTTT
CDR3: CRGSLADTQYF

D: -
V: TRBV29-1
size: -
J: TRBJ2-5
DNA: TGCAGCCTACGAGGGGGTGGGCACCAAGAGACCCAGTACTTC
CDR3: CSLRGGGHQETQYF

D: -
V: TRBV10-3
size: few
J: TRBJ1-2
DNA: TGTGCCATCAGTGAGTCGGGGGATGGCTACACCTTC
CDR3: CAISESGDGYTF

D: -
V: TRBV20-1
size: -
J: TRBJ2-7
DNA: TGCAGTGCTAGTCGGGGAGAAACCTACGAGCAGTACTTC
CDR3: CSASRGETYEQYF

D: -
V: TRBV3-1
size: few
J: TRBJ2-2
DNA: TGTGCCAGCAGCCAAGGAGCCGGGGAGCTGTTTTTT
CDR3: CASSQGAGELFF

D: TRBD2
V: TRBV7-9
size: -
J: TRBJ2-1
DNA: TGTGCCAGCAGCTTAGCGCGTGGGGGAGGGCCCTATGAGCAGTTCTTC
CDR3: CASSLARGGGPYEQFF

D: TRBD1
V: TRBV19
size: few
J: TRBJ2-1
DNA: TGTGCCAGTAGTATGGGGGTGGGACAGGCGGTGGGGGAGCAGTTCTTC
CDR3: CASSMGVGQAVGEQFF

D: TRBD2
V: TRBV4-1
size: -
J: TRBJ2-3
DNA: TGCGCCAGCAGCCAAGATACCAGCGGGACTAGCACAGATACGCAGTATTTT
CDR3: CASSQDTSGTSTDTQYF

D: TRBD2
V: TRBV5-1
size: -
J: TRBJ2-7
DNA: TGCGCCAGCAGCCGCAATTGGCGGGAGGGCTACGAGCAGTACTTC
CDR3: CASSRNWREGYEQYF

D: -
V: TRBV7-9
size: few
J: TRBJ2-1
DNA: TGTGCCAGCAGCCCCGGCCACTCGTACTACAATGAGCAGTTCTTC
CDR3: CASSPGHSYYNEQFF

D: -
V: TRBV29-1
size: few
J: TRBJ2-7
DNA: TGCAGCGTCAGGGGTTTGGCCTACGAGCAGTACTTC
CDR3: CSVRGLAYEQYF